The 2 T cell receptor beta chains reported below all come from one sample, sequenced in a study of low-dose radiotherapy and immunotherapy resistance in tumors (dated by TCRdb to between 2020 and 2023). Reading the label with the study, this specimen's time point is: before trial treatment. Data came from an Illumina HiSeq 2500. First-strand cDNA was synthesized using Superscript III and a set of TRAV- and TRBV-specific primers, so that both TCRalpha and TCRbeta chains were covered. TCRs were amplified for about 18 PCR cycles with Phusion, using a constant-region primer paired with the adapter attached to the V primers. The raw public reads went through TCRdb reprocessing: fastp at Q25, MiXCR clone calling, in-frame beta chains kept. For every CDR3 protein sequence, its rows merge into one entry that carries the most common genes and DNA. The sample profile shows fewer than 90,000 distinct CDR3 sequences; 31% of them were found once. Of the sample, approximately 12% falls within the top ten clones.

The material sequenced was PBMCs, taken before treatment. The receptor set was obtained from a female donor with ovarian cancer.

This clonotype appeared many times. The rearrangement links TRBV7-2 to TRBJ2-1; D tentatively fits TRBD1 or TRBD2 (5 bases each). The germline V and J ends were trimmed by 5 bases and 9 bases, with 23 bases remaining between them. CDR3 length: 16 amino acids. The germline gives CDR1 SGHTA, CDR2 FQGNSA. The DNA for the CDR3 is TGTGCCAGCAGCCCCAAGGTAGTTTGGGGGAAGGGTGAGCAGTTCTTC. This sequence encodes CASSPKVVWGKGEQFF. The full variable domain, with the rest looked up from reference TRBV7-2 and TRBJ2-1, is GAGVSQSPSNKVTEKGKDVELRCDPISGHTALYWYRQSLGQGLEFLIYFQGNSAPDKSGLPSDRFSAERTGGSVSTLTIQRTQQEDSAVYLCASSPKVVWGKGEQFFGPGTRLTVL.

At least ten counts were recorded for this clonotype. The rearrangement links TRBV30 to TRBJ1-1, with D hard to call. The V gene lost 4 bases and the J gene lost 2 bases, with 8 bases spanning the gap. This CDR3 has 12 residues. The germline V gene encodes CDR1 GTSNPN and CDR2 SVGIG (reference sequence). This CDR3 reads CAWMVSNTEAFF. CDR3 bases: TGTGCCTGGATGGTGTCAAACACTGAAGCTTTCTTT.